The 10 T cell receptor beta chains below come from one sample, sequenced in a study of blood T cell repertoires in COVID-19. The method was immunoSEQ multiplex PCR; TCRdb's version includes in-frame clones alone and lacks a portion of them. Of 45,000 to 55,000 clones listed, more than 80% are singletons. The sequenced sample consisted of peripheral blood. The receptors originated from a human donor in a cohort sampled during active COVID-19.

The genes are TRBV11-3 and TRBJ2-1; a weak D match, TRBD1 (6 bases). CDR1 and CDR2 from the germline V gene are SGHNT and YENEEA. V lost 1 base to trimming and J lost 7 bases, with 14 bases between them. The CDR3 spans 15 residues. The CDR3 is CASSLGRGALNEQFF. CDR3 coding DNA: TGTGCCAGCAGCTTAGGCAGGGGCGCGTTAAATGAGCAGTTCTTC.

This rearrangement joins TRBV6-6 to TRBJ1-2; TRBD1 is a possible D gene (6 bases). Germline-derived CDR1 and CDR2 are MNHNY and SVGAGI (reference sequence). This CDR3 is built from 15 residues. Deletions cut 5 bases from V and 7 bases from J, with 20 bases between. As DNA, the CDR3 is TGTGCCAGCAGTAAAACAGGGACCCGACTTCCTGGCTACACCTTC. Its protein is CASSKTGTRLPGYTF.

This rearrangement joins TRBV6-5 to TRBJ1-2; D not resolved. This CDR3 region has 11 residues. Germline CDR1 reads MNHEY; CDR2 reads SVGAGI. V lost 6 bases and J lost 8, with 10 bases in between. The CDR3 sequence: CASRTRGGYTF. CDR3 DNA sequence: TGTGCCAGCAGAACCAGAGGAGGCTACACCTTC.

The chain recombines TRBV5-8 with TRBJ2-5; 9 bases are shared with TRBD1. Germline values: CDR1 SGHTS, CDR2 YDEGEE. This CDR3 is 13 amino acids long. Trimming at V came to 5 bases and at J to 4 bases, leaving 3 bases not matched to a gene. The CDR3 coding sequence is TGTGCCAGCAGACGGACAGGGGTAGAGACCCAGTACTTC. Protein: CASRRTGVETQYF.

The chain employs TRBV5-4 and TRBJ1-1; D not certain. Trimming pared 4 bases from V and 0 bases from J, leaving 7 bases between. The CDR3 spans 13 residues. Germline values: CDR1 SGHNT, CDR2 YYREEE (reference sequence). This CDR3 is CASSTAVNTEAFF. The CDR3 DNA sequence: TGTGCCAGCAGCACAGCCGTGAACACTGAAGCTTTCTTT.

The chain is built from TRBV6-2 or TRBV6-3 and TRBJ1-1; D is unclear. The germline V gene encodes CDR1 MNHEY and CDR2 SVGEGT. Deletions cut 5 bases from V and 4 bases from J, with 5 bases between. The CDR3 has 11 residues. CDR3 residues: CASSQSTEAFF. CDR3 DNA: TGTGCCAGCAGTCAATCCACTGAAGCTTTCTTT.

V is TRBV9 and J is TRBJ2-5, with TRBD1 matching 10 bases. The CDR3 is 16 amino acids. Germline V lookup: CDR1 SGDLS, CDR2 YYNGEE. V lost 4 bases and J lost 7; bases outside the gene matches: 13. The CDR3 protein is CASSRGTGESEGTQYF. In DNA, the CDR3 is TGTGCCAGCAGCCGCGGGACAGGGGAATCGGAGGGGACCCAGTACTTC.

The CDR3 DNA reads TGTGCCAGCAGCTTAATATTTTACGGGAGAAGGAGTAATGAAAAACTGTTTTTT. It encodes CASSLIFYGRRSNEKLFF. The chain is built from TRBV7-2 and TRBJ1-4, with D unclear. CDR1 and CDR2 (germline): SGHTA, FQGNSA. This CDR3 region has 18 residues. V was clipped by 2 bases and J by 4 bases, with 20 bases between them. Full variable domain (rest looked up from reference TRBV7-2 and TRBJ1-4): GAGVSQSPSNKVTEKGKDVELRCDPISGHTALYWYRQSLGQGLEFLIYFQGNSAPDKSGLPSDRFSAERTGGSVSTLTIQRTQQEDSAVYLCASSLIFYGRRSNEKLFFGSGTQLSVL.

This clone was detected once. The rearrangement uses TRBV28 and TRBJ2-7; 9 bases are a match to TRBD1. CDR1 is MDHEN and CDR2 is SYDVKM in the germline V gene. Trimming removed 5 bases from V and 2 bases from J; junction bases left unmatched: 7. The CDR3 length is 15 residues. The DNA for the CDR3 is TGTGCCAGCAGTAGAACGACAGGGGGGGCCTACGAGCAGTACTTC. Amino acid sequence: CASSRTTGGAYEQYF.

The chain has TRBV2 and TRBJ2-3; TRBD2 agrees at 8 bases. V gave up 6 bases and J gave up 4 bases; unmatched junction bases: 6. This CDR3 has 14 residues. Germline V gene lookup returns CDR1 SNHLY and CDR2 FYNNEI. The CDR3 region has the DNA TGTGCCAGCAGGGGAGGACTAGCCTCAGATACGCAGTATTTT. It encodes CASRGGLASDTQYF.